This entry is about one T cell receptor (beta chain). What it binds is unknown. The sample belongs to a study of blood T cells in healthy people across ages. Broader study findings: Strong correlation existed between TCR beta diversity and naive T cell percentage. Unsorted PBMC material precluded a definitive naive versus antigen-experienced comparison.

A sample-barcoded 5' primer and a J-beta primer mix were used in a second PCR of about 7 to 12 cycles. TCRdb recomputed calls from the 5' RACE reads with MiXCR, one row per CDR3 protein. The data contain 600,000 to 1,000,000 distinct CDR3 sequences, nearly 60% of them seen just once; the ten biggest clones take up around 22%. Extracted total RNA amounted to at least 5.5 micrograms for each sample. The sequence derives from a man younger than 40 in good health. The sample consisted of blood.

CDR3 sequence: CASSRTEPRVGSYEQFF. The CDR3 DNA sequence: TGCGCCAGCAGTCGAACGGAGCCCAGAGTTGGGTCTTATGAGCAGTTCTTC. The rearrangement uses TRBV4-3 and TRBJ2-1; D unresolved. From germline, CDR1 is LGHNA and CDR2 YSLEER. The CDR3 sequence is 17 residues long. Deletions cut 6 bases from V and 8 bases from J, with 26 bases between.